The 21 T cell receptor beta chains listed next were all sequenced from one sample in a study of T cell repertoires in cytomegalovirus infection. What these receptors recognize is not known. A single record per CDR3 protein comes from TCRdb applying MiXCR to the reads. The sample lists tens of thousands of distinct CDR3 sequences; 20% to 25% were seen once. Sequenced here: CD8+ T cells from cultured PBMCs, sampled from culture after CMV antigen stimulation. These receptors originate from a human donor in good health (CMV status not recorded). Some clones in this sample may be carry-over from other donors' samples.

This chain connects TRBV27 to TRBJ2-7; 8 bases are a match to TRBD2. The CDR3 length is 16 residues. Per germline, CDR1 MNHEY and CDR2 SMNVEV (reference sequence). V trimming: 5 bases; J trimming: 2 bases; junction bases outside the gene matches: 11. The CDR3 DNA sequence: TGTGCCAGCAGTCCCTCGGGAGGGGACGATACCTACGAGCAGTACTTC. The encoded protein is CASSPSGGDDTYEQYF.

The chain has TRBV19 and TRBJ1-5; possibly TRBD1 for D (5 bases). The CDR3 runs 15 residues. Germline values: CDR1 LNHDA, CDR2 SQIVND (reference sequence). Trimming took off 8 bases at V and 2 bases at J, with 16 bases between the two ends. The CDR3 nucleotides are TGTGCCAGTCTTGACAGCGGGTTTGGCAATCAGCCCCAGCATTTT. Translation gives CASLDSGFGNQPQHF.

This clonotype was found a few times. This rearrangement joins TRBV12-5 to TRBJ2-1; possible D gene TRBD1, 5 bases. The CDR3 spans 15 residues. Germline V CDR1 and CDR2: LGHNT, FRNRAP. Deletions cut 3 bases from V and 8 bases from J, with 17 bases between. The CDR3, as DNA: TGTGCTAGTGGTTTATTAGGGGAACGATCGGATGAGCAGTTCTTC. Translation: CASGLLGERSDEQFF.

The chain has TRBV11-2 and TRBJ2-3; TRBD2 is a possible D gene (6 bases). V was trimmed by 8 bases and J by 9 bases, leaving 18 bases between them. CDR3 length: 13 amino acids. CDR1 and CDR2 from the germline V gene are SGHAT and FQNNGV. Written as DNA, the CDR3 is TGTGCCAGCTATAGAGTCGGTCTAGCGACGCAGTATTTT. Residues: CASYRVGLATQYF.

The chain joins TRBV6-1 to TRBJ1-1, with TRBD1 as a possible D gene (5 bases). Germline values: CDR1 MNHNS, CDR2 SASEGT. V was cut by 6 bases and J by 6 bases, with 17 bases left in between. The CDR3 extends over 14 amino acids. The CDR3 coding sequence is TGTGCCAGCAGAACCGGGGTAGGGGCCGCTGAAGCTTTCTTT. Translation: CASRTGVGAAEAFF.

The rearrangement links TRBV6-1 to TRBJ2-6, with unresolved D. Germline V gene lookup returns CDR1 MNHNS and CDR2 SASEGT. V lost 4 bases to trimming and J lost 2 bases, with 9 bases between them. This CDR3 is 15 amino acids long. The chain's CDR3 is CASSADATGANVLTF. The DNA of the CDR3 is TGTGCCAGCAGTGCGGACGCTACTGGGGCCAACGTCCTGACTTTC.

This clonotype has just a few counts. For the CDR3, the DNA is TGTGCCAGCAGCTTAGCGGTAGGACGGTTTGAAAAACTGTTTTTT. Translating it yields CASSLAVGRFEKLFF. The rearrangement uses TRBV11-2 and TRBJ1-4, with D unresolved. CDR1 is SGHAT, CDR2 FQNNGV, per germline. The CDR3 totals 15 residues. The ends were cut back, 1 base at V and 7 bases at J, with 13 bases in the middle.

V is TRBV28 and J is TRBJ1-5; D perhaps matches TRBD1 (5 bases). V was clipped by 6 bases and J by 6 bases, with 15 bases between them. Per the germline V gene, CDR1 is MDHEN and CDR2 is SYDVKM. CDR3 length: 14 residues. As DNA, the CDR3 is TGTGCCAGCAGCCCCCGGGGGGATCCTCAGCCCCAGCATTTT. It encodes CASSPRGDPQPQHF.

The chain couples TRBV27 to TRBJ2-1, with D possibly being TRBD1 (5 bases). The CDR3 totals 15 residues. V dropped 0 bases and J dropped 7 bases, with 13 bases sitting between them. Looked up from germline, CDR1 is MNHEY and CDR2 is SMNVEV (reference sequence). CDR3 in amino acids: CASSLSAGSPNEQFF. In nucleotides, the CDR3 is TGTGCCAGCAGTTTATCGGCAGGGTCCCCGAATGAGCAGTTCTTC.

The gene calls are TRBV11-2 and TRBJ1-1; perhaps TRBD1 as D (5 bases). This CDR3 has 16 residues. Germline CDR1 SGHAT, CDR2 FQNNGV. The V and J ends lost 3 bases and 3 bases respectively, with 17 bases between them. The CDR3 coding sequence is TGTGCCAGCAGCTTTCCCCAGGGCAGCTTCGACACTGAAGCTTTCTTT. It encodes CASSFPQGSFDTEAFF.

This clonotype was counted a few times. The chain links TRBV12-3 or TRBV12-4 to TRBJ2-1; the D gene is possibly TRBD1 (6 bases). V lost 3 bases and J 8 bases, leaving 11 bases between the germline ends. The CDR3 totals 13 residues. The chain's CDR3 is CASSFRGGDEQFF. CDR3 nucleotides: TGTGCCAGCAGTTTCAGAGGGGGAGATGAGCAGTTCTTC.

This clonotype was observed a few times. CDR3 amino acids: CASSSRGFPYEQYF. The CDR3 nucleotides read TGTGCCAGCAGCTCGCGGGGGTTCCCCTACGAGCAGTACTTC. This chain joins TRBV7-9 and TRBJ2-7; 7 nucleotides align to TRBD2. Germline CDR1 is SEHNR and CDR2 is FQNEAQ (reference sequence). The CDR3 sequence is 14 residues long. The V segment lost 4 bases and the J segment 2 bases; nucleotides outside the gene matches: 5.

This clonotype was observed at least ten times. The CDR3 nucleotides are TGTGCCAGCAGCTTAAGAGGGCCCCTAAATTCACCCCTCCACTTT. Its translation is CASSLRGPLNSPLHF. The rearrangement uses TRBV7-2 and TRBJ1-6; D gene ambiguous. V dropped 2 bases and J dropped 7 bases, with 12 bases sitting between them. CDR1 is SGHTA, CDR2 FQGNSA, per germline. This CDR3 region has 15 residues.

A single count supports this clonotype. The chain couples TRBV7-2 to TRBJ2-2; D not certain. The CDR3 consists of 13 residues. V dropped 5 bases and J dropped 3 bases, with 7 bases sitting between them. Germline assignment: CDR1 SGHTA and CDR2 FQGNSA. CDR3 sequence: CASSKDHTGELFF. CDR3 coding DNA: TGTGCCAGCAGCAAAGACCACACCGGGGAGCTGTTTTTT.

The chain uses TRBV7-2 and TRBJ2-3; 8 bases agree with TRBD1. The length of the CDR3 is 15 residues. Germline V gives CDR1 SGHTA, CDR2 FQGNSA. Trimming removed 2 bases from V and 5 bases from J; junction bases left unmatched: 6. CDR3 sequence: CASSLFRGLGDTQYF. In DNA, the CDR3 is TGTGCCAGCAGCTTATTCAGGGGGCTGGGAGATACGCAGTATTTT.

The J gene is TRBJ1-2, the V gene TRBV7-9, with unresolved D. The germline V and J ends were trimmed by 10 bases and 0 bases, with 9 bases remaining between them. The CDR3 runs 12 residues. Germline V gene data show CDR1 as SEHNR and CDR2 as FQNEAQ (reference sequence). The CDR3, as DNA: TGTGCCATCCAATCAGCTAACTATGGCTACACCTTC. This sequence encodes CAIQSANYGYTF.

CDR3 coding DNA: TGTGCCAGCAGCTTAGCCCCCTCTGCCCAAGAGACCCAGTACTTC. This encodes CASSLAPSAQETQYF. The rearrangement uses TRBV7-8 and TRBJ2-5; D is uncertain. Germline-derived CDR1 and CDR2 are SGHVS and FQNEAQ. V was cut by 0 bases and J by 1 base, with 9 bases left in between. The length of the CDR3 is 15 residues.

CDR3 region: CASSSRRGEPDGYTF. The CDR3 DNA reads TGTGCCAGCAGCTCCCGGAGGGGGGAACCCGATGGCTACACCTTC. The rearrangement uses TRBV7-9 and TRBJ1-2; D perhaps matches TRBD1 (6 bases). This CDR3 comprises 15 residues. Germline V gives CDR1 SEHNR, CDR2 FQNEAQ (reference sequence). Deletions cut 4 bases from V and 6 bases from J, with 18 bases between.

V is TRBV7-9 and J is TRBJ1-2; 7 nucleotides align to TRBD1. CDR3 length: 15 residues. V shed 4 bases, J shed 1 base, and the junction held 6 bases outside the gene matches. The germline V gene encodes CDR1 SEHNR and CDR2 FQNEAQ (reference sequence). This CDR3 is CASSSWDSGNYGYTF. In DNA form, the CDR3 reads TGTGCCAGCAGCTCCTGGGACAGCGGTAACTATGGCTACACCTTC. The full variable domain, with the rest looked up from reference TRBV7-9 and TRBJ1-2, is DTGVSQNPRHKITKRGQNVTFRCDPISEHNRLYWYRQTLGQGPEFLTYFQNEAQLEKSRLLSDRFSAERPKGSFSTLEIQRTEQGDSAMYLCASSSWDSGNYGYTFGSGTRLTVV.

This chain connects TRBV7-2 to TRBJ2-3; 7 bases are shared with TRBD2. Germline lookup yields CDR1 SGHTA and CDR2 FQGNSA. This CDR3 spans 16 amino acids. The ends lost 7 bases at V and 3 bases at J; junction bases unmatched: 13. The CDR3 nucleotides read TGTGCCAGCACCGCGGTGGGGGGGGTTCAAACAGATACGCAGTATTTT. Its translation is CASTAVGGVQTDTQYF.

The V and J genes are TRBV20-1 and TRBJ1-1, with D possibly TRBD1 on 5 matching bases. Trimming removed 5 bases from V and 7 bases from J, with 14 bases in between. Looked up from germline, CDR1 is DFQATT and CDR2 is SNEGSKA (reference sequence). This CDR3 comprises 12 residues. In DNA, the CDR3 is TGCAGTGCTGCCGGGGGATACAGTGAAGCTTTCTTT. Protein product: CSAAGGYSEAFF.